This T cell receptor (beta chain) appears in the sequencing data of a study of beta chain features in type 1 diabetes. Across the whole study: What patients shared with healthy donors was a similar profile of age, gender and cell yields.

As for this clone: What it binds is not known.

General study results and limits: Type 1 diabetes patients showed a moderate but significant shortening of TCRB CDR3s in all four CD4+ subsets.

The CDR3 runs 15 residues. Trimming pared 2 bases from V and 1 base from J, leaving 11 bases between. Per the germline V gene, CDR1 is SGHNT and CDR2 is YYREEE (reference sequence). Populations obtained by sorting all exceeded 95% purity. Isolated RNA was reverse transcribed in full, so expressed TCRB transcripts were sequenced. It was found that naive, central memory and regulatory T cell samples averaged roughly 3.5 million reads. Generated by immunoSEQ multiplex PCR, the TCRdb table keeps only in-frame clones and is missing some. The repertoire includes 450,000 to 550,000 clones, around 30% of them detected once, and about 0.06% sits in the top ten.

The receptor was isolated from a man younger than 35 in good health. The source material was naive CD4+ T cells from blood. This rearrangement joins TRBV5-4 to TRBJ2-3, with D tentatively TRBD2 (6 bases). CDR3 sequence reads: CASSFPGLGTDTQYF. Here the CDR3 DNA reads TGTGCCAGCAGCTTTCCGGGACTTGGCACAGATACGCAGTATTTT. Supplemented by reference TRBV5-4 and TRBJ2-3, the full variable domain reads ETGVTQSPTHLIKTRGQQVTLRCSSQSGHNTVSWYQQALGQGPQFIFQYYREEENGRGNFPPRFSGLQFPNYSSELNVNALELDDSALYLCASSFPGLGTDTQYFGPGTRLTVL.